This T cell receptor beta chain was recovered during a study of T cell changes during pregnancy in multiple sclerosis. TCRdb keeps only in-frame clones here, not all; method: immunoSEQ multiplex PCR. This table holds 70,000 or so clones, 91% found once. Sequences were derived from peripheral blood, sampled in the third trimester of pregnancy. This sequence originates from a female donor in good health, enrolled as a control in a pregnancy study.

CDR3 nucleotides: TGTGCCATCAGTGACAGGTCCAACTACGAGCAGTACTTC. Its translation is CAISDRSNYEQYF. The chain uses TRBV10-3 and TRBJ2-7; no firm D call. V shed 3 bases and J shed 3 bases, with 9 bases lying between them. CDR1 is ENHRY, CDR2 SYGVKD, per germline. The CDR3 is 13 residues long.